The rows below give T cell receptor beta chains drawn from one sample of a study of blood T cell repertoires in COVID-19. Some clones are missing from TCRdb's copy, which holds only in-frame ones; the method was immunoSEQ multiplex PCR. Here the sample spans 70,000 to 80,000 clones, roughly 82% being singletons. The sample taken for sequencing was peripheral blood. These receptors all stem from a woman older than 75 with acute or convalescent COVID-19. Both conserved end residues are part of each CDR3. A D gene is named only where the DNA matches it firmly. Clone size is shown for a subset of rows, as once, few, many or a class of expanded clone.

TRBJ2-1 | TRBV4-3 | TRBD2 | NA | TGCGCCAGCAGCCCACTAAGCGGGAGCTCCTACAATGAGCAGTTCTTC | CASSPLSGSSYNEQFF
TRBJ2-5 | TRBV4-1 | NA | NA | TGCGCCAGCAGCCAATCGACAGCAATGGAGACCCAGTACTTC | CASSQSTAMETQYF
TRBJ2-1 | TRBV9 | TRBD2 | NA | TGTGCCAGCAGCGTAGAGGGACTAGCGGGAGGGAAGTTCTTC | CASSVEGLAGGKFF
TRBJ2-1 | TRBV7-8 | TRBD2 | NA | TGTGCCAGCAGCCCAGACTTAGCGGGAAGCTCCTACAATGAGCAGTTCTTC | CASSPDLAGSSYNEQFF
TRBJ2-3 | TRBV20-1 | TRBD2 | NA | TGCAGTGCTAGTTGGGCGGGAGTAGTAGATACGCAGTATTTT | CSASWAGVVDTQYF
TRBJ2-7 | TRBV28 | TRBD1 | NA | TGTGCCAGCAGTTTAGCCGGACAGGGGGGCATCGAGCAGTACTTC | CASSLAGQGGIEQYF
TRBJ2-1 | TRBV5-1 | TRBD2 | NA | TGCGCCAGCAGCTTCGGGCTAGCGGGAGTATACAATGAGCAGTTCTTC | CASSFGLAGVYNEQFF
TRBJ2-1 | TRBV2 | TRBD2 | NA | TGTGCCAGCAGTCCTCAAGCGGGAGGCTACAATGAGCAGTTCTTC | CASSPQAGGYNEQFF
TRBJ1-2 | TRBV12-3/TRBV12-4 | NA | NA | TGTGCCAGCAGTTTTCAGGGGTATGGCTACACCTTC | CASSFQGYGYTF
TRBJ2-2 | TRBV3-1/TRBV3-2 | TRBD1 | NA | TGTGCCAGCAAACAGGGGGCTGCCGGGGAGCTGTTTTTT | CASKQGAAGELFF
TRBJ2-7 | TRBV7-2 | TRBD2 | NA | TGTGCCAGCAGCTTACTAGGGACTAGCGGCTACGAGCAGTACTTC | CASSLLGTSGYEQYF
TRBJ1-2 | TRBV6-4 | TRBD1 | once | TGTGCCAGCAAAATCGGACAGGGTTCCAACTATGGCTACACCTTC | CASKIGQGSNYGYTF
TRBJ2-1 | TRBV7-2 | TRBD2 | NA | TGTGCCAGCAGCTCCGGGACTAGCGGATACAATGAGCAGTTCTTC | CASSSGTSGYNEQFF
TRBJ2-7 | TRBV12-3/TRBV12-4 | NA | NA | TGTGCCAGCAGTTCTTTGTGGGGCTACCAAAGCTTC | CASSSLWGYQSF
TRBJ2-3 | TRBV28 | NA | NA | TGTGCCAGCAGTTTAAGGACTCACACAGATACGCAGTATTTT | CASSLRTHTDTQYF
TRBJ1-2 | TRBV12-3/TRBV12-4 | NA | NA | TGTGCCAGCAGTTTTAACAGGCAAATGGGCTACACCTTC | CASSFNRQMGYTF
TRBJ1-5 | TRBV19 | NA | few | TGTGCCAGTACCCTAGGGCCCAGGGGTGGACAGCCCCAGCATTTT | CASTLGPRGGQPQHF
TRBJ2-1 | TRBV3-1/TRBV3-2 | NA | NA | TGTGCCAGCAGCCAAGATCCAGTAAACAATGAGCAGTTCTTC | CASSQDPVNNEQFF
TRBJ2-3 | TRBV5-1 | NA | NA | TGCGCCAGCAGCCCAGGCCCACCCACAGATACGCAGTATTTT | CASSPGPPTDTQYF
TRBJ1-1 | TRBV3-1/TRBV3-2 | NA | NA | TGTGCCAGCAGCCTCCGGGAGGTGACTGAAGCTTTCTTT | CASSLREVTEAFF
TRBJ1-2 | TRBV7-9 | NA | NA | TGTGCCAGCAGCTTAGGACACTTCTGGGGCTACACCTTC | CASSLGHFWGYTF
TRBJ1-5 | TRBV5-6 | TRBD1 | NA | TGTGCCAGCAGCTTGAGGGCCTCTGGGACAGGGATATATCAGCCCCAGCATTTT | CASSLRASGTGIYQPQHF
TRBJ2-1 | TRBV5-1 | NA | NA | TGCGCCAGCAGCTCGTCCGGGTCTGCCTACAATGAGCAGTTCTTC | CASSSSGSAYNEQFF
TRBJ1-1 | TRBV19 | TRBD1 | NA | TGTGCCAGTAGTATTCCGGGACAGTACGTTGAAGCTTTCTTT | CASSIPGQYVEAFF
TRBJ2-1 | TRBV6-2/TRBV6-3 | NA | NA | TGTGCCAGCAGTTATGTGGGAGGTTATGAGCAGTTCTTC | CASSYVGGYEQFF
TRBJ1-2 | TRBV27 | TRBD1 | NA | TGTGCCAGCAGTTCGATCCGGACAGGGCAGTCCTATGGCTACACCTTC | CASSSIRTGQSYGYTF
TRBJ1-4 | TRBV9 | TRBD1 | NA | TGTGCCAGCAGCGTAGCGGGGACAGGCAATGAAAAACTGTTTTTT | CASSVAGTGNEKLFF
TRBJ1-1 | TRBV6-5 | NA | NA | TGTGCCAGCGCAGGGAGGGAAATAGCTTTCTTT | CASAGREIAFF